The clone carrying this TCR beta chain was detected only a few times. Its antigen is not identified. CDR3 length: 14 residues. V shed 5 bases, J shed 3 bases, and the junction held 0 bases outside the gene matches. Germline values: CDR1 SGHVS, CDR2 FQNEAQ. Measured with immunoSEQ multiplex PCR; TCRdb has only the in-frame clones, and not every one. Of about 1.5 million clones listed, 95% to 99% are singletons. The sample belongs to a study of shared clonotypes between healthy human individuals. Whole-study results and caveats: Around 4.7% was the fraction of naive CD4 clonotypes found shared across a few donors. Larger estimated richness was generally seen in naive subsets than in memory subsets.

This TCR was sampled from a man aged 30-40 years in good health. The chain uses TRBV7-8 and TRBJ2-7, with 14 bases lining up with TRBD2. The sample taken for sequencing was naive CD4+ T cells sorted from blood. Specified subset: CD45RA+ positively selected. The CDR3 protein is CASSGLAGGYEQYF. The CDR3 DNA sequence: TGTGCCAGCAGCGGACTAGCGGGGGGCTACGAGCAGTACTTC.